This TCR beta chain was retrieved from a study of T cells after yellow fever vaccination. Study observations and caveats: One caveat is that FACS-sorted repertoires could contain abundant clonotypes contaminating from the bulk population. Though it reached lower strength, the secondary response hit its peak faster, day 5 versus 15.

There are 15 residues in the CDR3. V lost 4 bases to trimming and J lost 9 bases, with 20 bases between them. Germline loops: CDR1 SGHDT, CDR2 YYEEEE. TCRdb re-analysed the 5' RACE reads in MiXCR, keeping a single row per CDR3 protein. Among a few hundred thousand distinct CDR3 sequences, about 17% were seen once, and the ten largest hold about 18%. There are a few counts of this clonotype. Antigen unknown. The material sequenced was PBMCs, taken 4 to 6 days after the first yellow fever vaccination. This chain links TRBV5-6 with TRBJ2-1; D may be TRBD2 (6 bases). The TCR sequence derives from a young man who received the YFV17D yellow fever vaccine. The CDR3 sequence: CASSPRTTGVLEQFF. CDR3 nucleotides: TGTGCCAGCAGCCCACGGACGACGGGGGTTCTTGAGCAGTTCTTC.